Below, one TCR beta chain is given with its context. There are 14 residues in the CDR3. The V end was cut by 6 bases, the J end by 2 bases, with 14 bases between. CDR1 is LNHDA and CDR2 is SQIVND in the germline V gene (reference sequence). The sample is drawn from a study of blood T cell repertoires in COVID-19. Clones were read by immunoSEQ multiplex PCR, and TCRdb kept only the in-frame ones, dropping some. The data hold more than 200,000 clones, with about 85% observed a single time. The specimen sequenced was peripheral blood. The TCR sequence derives from a woman aged 80 or older with acute or convalescent COVID-19. The V gene is TRBV19, the J gene TRBJ2-7; D uncertain. CDR3 sequence: CASSPGRDAYEQYF. In DNA, the CDR3 is TGTGCCAGTAGCCCGGGTCGCGATGCCTACGAGCAGTACTTC.